This T cell receptor (beta chain) appears in the sequencing data of a study of T-cell reconstitution after alpha-beta-depleted transplantation in children (dated by TCRdb to about 2016). As for the study more broadly: The study quantitatively tracked T-cell immune reconstitution after TCRalphabeta/CD19-depleted allogeneic hematopoietic cell transplantation in children using TCR repertoire profiling. Paper-wide results and their limitations: Hyperexpanded clone frequencies declined over subsequent months; after one year, T-cell counts and TCRbeta diversity were mostly attributed to newly produced T cells. The apparently early recovery of alphabetaT-cell counts about two months after transplant reportedly depended on only several hundred rapidly expanded clones that came from non-depleted graft cells. In some patients, the high TCRbeta diversity seen at day 60 was put down to recipient T cells and intrathymic progenitors that had survived conditioning.

The intended sense of this specimen's treatment or condition label: allogeneic hematopoietic cell transplantation with graft depleted of TCRalphabeta T cells and CD19 B cells. The children who served as transplant recipients had been given grafts of TCRalphabeta/CD19-depleted allogeneic hematopoietic cells. The library came from PCR. TCRdb names Illumina HiSeq 2500 as the instrument used. To normalize quantification of the TCRbeta repertoire, the TCR libraries were built with molecular barcoding that relied on unique molecular identifiers. TCRdb redid the processing of the public reads, applying fastp at Q25 and MiXCR, and retained in-frame beta chains. Each CDR3 protein gets just one entry, which takes the most common genes and DNA from the rows behind it. The table for this sample lists approximately 82,000 distinct CDR3 sequences; about a sixth of them were counted only once. The biggest ten clones account for 50% to 65% of the sample.

In regard to this clonotype: Its antigen has not been determined. An end of the junction does not agree with germline; a read error may underlie this.

CDR1 and CDR2, per the germline V gene, are MDHEN and SYDVKM. The CDR3 holds 14 amino acids from the cysteine to the phenylalanine. The CDR3 DNA has 42 bases and is translated from base 1. This chain joins TRBV28 to TRBJ2-2; the D gene is unclear. The receptor comes from a male patient between 2 and 10 years old who had a stem cell transplant for acute lymphoblastic leukemia, so the T cells may come from the graft donor. Here the sequenced sample was PBMCs, mostly from graft donor cells, taken 360 days after TCRalphabeta/CD19-depleted stem cell transplant. The CDR3 protein sequence reads: CATRLGLNIGELFF. In nucleotide form, the sequence is TGTGCCACACGGTTGGGCCTAAACATCGGGGAGCTGTTTTTT.